A selection of T cell receptor beta chains follows, all from one sample in a study of CD4 T cells in relation to SARS-CoV-2 and coronaviruses. The assay was immunoSEQ multiplex PCR, and TCRdb's table has in-frame clones only and misses some. Of tens of thousands of clones listed, 80% to 95% are singletons. The source material was naive CD4+ T cells from PBMCs. These receptor sequences come from a human donor in good health. Both conserved end residues are part of each CDR3. Each record gives: clone size, V gene, D gene, CDR3 protein. The D gene is left open where the match is weak. Not all rows give a size; the values are once, few, many and, for expanded clones, a class.

. TRBV2 TRBD2 CASSEGLAGVF
. TRBV5-8 TRBD1 CASSPRGLAYEQYF
. TRBV7-9 . CASSFVGDTEAFF
. TRBV2 . CASSTYSRDNQPQHF
few TRBV7-2 . CASSLERWPSSYNEQFF
. TRBV19 . CASSLLQPGLNNSPLHF
. TRBV9 . CASSVVEVGTDTQYF
. TRBV3-1/TRBV3-2 . CASTSSRTGNTEAFF
once TRBV9 . CASSVVGDGNTIYF
. TRBV6-6 . CASSYIKGLNTEAFF
. TRBV6-5 . CASSKHRRTQYF
. TRBV7-2 . CASSPGREGEQYF
. TRBV3-1/TRBV3-2 . CASSHRDSSYNEQFF
. TRBV9 TRBD1 CASSRTGGAYEKLFF
. TRBV2 . CASSESDPTAGELFF
once TRBV9 . CASSVEGLETQYF
. TRBV18 . CASSPPGTINSPLHF
. TRBV5-4 TRBD2 CASSFSGAQTQYF
. TRBV10-3 TRBD2 CAISETSGRVAEQYF
. TRBV28 . CASSPQGGAEQYF
. TRBV28 TRBD2 CASSLTGGRFSSRADTQYF
. TRBV6-4 . CASPQAWGSSSTDTQYF